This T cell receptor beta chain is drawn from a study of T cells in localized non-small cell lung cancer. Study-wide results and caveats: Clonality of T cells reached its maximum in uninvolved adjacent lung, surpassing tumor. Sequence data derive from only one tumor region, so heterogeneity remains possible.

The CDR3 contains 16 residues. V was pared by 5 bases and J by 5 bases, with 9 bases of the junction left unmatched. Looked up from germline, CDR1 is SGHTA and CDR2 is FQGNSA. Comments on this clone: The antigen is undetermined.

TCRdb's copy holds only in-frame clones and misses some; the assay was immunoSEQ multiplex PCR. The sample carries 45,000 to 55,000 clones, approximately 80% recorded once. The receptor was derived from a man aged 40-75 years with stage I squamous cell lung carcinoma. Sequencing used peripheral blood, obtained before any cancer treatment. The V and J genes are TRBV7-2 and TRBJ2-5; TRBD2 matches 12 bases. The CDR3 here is CASSPSSGGAGETQYF. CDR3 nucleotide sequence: TGTGCCAGCAGCCCCTCTAGCGGGGGGGCCGGGGAGACCCAGTACTTC.